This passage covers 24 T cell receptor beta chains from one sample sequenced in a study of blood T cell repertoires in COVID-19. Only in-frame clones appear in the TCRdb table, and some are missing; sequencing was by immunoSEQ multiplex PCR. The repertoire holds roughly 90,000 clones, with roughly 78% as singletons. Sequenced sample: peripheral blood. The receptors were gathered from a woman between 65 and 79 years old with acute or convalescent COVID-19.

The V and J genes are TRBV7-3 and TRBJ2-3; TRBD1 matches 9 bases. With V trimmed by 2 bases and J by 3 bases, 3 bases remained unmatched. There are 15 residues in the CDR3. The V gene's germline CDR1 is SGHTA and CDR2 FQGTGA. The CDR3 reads CASSLDRGVTDTQYF. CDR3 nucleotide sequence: TGTGCCAGCAGCTTAGACAGGGGGGTTACAGATACGCAGTATTTT.

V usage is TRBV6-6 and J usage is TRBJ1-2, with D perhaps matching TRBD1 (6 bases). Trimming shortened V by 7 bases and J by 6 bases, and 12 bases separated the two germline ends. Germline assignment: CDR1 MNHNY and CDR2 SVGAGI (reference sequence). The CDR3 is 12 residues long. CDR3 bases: TGTGCCAGCATGGGGGCAGTCGATGGCTACACCTTC. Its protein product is CASMGAVDGYTF.

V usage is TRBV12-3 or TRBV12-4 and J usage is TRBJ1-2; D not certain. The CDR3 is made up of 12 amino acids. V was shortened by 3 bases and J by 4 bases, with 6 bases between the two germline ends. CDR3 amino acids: CASSFQFYGYTF. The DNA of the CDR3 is TGTGCCAGCAGTTTCCAGTTCTATGGCTACACCTTC.

CDR3 coding DNA: TGTGCCAGCAGTGGGTCCCCGGGACAGGGGGGATCCAACTATGGCTACACCTTC. It specifies CASSGSPGQGGSNYGYTF. The genes are TRBV6-1 and TRBJ1-2; TRBD1 aligns across 11 bases. The junction had 12 bases not matched to a gene; V was cut back by 4 bases and J by 2 bases. Germline V gene lookup returns CDR1 MNHNS and CDR2 SASEGT. This CDR3 has 18 amino acids.

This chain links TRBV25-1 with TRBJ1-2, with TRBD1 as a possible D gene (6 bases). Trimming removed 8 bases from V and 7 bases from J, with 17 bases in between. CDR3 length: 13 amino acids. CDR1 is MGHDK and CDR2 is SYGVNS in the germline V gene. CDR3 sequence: CASAGTSGSGYTF. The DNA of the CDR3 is TGTGCCAGCGCCGGGACATCCGGCTCTGGCTACACCTTC.

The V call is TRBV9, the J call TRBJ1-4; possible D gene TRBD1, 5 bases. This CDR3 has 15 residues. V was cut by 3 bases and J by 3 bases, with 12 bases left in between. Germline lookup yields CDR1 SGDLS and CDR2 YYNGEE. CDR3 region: CASSAQGLANEKLFF. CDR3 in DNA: TGTGCCAGCAGCGCCCAGGGTTTAGCTAATGAAAAACTGTTTTTT. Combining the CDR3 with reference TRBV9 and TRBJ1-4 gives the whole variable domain DSGVTQTPKHLITATGQRVTLRCSPRSGDLSVYWYQQSLDQGLQFLIQYYNGEERAKGNILERFSAQQFPDLHSELNLSSLELGDSALYFCASSAQGLANEKLFFGSGTQLSVL.

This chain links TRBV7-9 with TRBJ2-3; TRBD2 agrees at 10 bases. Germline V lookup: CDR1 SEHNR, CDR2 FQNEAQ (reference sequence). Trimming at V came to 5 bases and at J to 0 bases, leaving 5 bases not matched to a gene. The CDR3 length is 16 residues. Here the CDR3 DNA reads TGTGCCAGCAGCCCCGGACTAGCGGCTAGCACAGATACGCAGTATTTT. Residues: CASSPGLAASTDTQYF.

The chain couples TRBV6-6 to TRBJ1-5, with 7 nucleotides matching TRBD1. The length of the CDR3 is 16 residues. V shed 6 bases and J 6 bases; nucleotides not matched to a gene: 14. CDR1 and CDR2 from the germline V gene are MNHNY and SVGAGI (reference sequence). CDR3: CASSSRSRGAFQPQHF. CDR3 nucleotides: TGTGCCAGCAGCTCCCGAAGCAGGGGGGCCTTTCAGCCCCAGCATTTT.

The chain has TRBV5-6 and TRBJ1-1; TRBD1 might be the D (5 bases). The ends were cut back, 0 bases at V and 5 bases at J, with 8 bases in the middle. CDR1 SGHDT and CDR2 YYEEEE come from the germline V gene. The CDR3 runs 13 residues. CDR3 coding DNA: TGTGCCAGCAGCTTGGAGGGGTGGACTGAAGCTTTCTTT. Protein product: CASSLEGWTEAFF.

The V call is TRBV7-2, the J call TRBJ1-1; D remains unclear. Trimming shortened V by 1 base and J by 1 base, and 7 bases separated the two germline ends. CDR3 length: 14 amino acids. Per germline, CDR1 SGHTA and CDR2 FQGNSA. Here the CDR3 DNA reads TGTGCCAGCAGCTTAGTCCTCGGGAACACTGAAGCTTTCTTT. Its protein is CASSLVLGNTEAFF.

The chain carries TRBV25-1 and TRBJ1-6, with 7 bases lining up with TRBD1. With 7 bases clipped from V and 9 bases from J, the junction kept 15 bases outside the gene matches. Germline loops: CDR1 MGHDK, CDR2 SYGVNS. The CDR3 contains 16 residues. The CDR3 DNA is TGTGCCAGCACCGAATCGGGGACAGTCGGCAGTTCACCCCTCCACTTT. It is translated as CASTESGTVGSSPLHF.

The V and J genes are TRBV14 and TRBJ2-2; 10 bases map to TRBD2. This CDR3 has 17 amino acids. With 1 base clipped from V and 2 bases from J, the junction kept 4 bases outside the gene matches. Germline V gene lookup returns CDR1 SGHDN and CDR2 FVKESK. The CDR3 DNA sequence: TGTGCCAGCAGCCAAGGGGCTAGCGGGAGCAACACCGGGGAGCTGTTTTTT. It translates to CASSQGASGSNTGELFF.

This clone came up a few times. The CDR3 is CASSLDPTGYYEQYF. The CDR3, as DNA: TGTGCCAGCAGCTTAGACCCGACAGGGTACTACGAGCAGTACTTC. The V call is TRBV11-2, the J call TRBJ2-7; 7 bases agree with TRBD1. CDR1 SGHAT and CDR2 FQNNGV come from the germline V gene. CDR3 length equals 15 residues. The ends lost 0 bases at V and 3 bases at J; junction bases unmatched: 5.

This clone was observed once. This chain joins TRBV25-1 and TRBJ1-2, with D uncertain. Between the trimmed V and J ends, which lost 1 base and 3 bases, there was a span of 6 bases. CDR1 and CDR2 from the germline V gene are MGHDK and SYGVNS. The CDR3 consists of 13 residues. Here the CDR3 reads CASSEFGDYGYTF. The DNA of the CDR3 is TGTGCCAGCAGTGAATTCGGAGACTATGGCTACACCTTC.

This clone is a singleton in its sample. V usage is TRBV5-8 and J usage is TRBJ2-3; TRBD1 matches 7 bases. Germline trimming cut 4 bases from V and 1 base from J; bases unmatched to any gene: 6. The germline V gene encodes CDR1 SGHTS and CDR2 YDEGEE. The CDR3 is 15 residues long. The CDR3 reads CASSPWTGGTDTQYF. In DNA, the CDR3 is TGTGCCAGCAGCCCGTGGACAGGTGGCACAGATACGCAGTATTTT.

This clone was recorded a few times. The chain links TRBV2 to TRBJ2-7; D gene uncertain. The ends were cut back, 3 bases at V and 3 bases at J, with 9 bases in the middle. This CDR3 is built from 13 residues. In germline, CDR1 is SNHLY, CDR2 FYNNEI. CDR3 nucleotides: TGTGCCAGCAGTGAGCCCGGTCTCTACGAGCAGTACTTC. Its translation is CASSEPGLYEQYF.

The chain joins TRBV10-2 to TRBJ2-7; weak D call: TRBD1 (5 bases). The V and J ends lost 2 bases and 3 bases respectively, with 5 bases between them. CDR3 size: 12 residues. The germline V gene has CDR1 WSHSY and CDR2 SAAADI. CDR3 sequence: CASSETGYEQYF. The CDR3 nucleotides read TGCGCCAGCAGTGAGACAGGCTACGAGCAGTACTTC.

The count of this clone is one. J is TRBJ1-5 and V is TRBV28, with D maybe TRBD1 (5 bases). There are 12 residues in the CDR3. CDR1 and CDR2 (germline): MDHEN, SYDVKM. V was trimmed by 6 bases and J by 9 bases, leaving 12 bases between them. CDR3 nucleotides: TGTGCCAGCAGCTGGGGCGACCGGCCCCAGCATTTT. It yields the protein CASSWGDRPQHF.

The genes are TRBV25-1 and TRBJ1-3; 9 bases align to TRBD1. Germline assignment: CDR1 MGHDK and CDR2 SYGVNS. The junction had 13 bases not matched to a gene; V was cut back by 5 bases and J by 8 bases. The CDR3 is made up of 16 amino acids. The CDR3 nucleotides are TGTGCCAGCAGTTCAGGGACAGGGTTTCGTATGGACACCATATATTTT. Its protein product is CASSSGTGFRMDTIYF.

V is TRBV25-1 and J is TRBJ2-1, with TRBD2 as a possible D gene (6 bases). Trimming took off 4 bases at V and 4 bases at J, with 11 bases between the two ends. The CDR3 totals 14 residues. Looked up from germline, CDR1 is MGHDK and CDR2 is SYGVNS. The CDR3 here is CASSGLGGYNEQFF. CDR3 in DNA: TGTGCCAGCAGTGGACTAGGAGGGTACAATGAGCAGTTCTTC.

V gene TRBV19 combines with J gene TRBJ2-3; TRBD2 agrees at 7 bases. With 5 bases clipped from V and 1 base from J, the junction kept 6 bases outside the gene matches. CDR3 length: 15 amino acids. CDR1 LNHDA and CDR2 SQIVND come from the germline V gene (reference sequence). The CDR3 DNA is TGTGCCAGTAGTGTTACTCGGGGGGGCACAGATACGCAGTATTTT. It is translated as CASSVTRGGTDTQYF.

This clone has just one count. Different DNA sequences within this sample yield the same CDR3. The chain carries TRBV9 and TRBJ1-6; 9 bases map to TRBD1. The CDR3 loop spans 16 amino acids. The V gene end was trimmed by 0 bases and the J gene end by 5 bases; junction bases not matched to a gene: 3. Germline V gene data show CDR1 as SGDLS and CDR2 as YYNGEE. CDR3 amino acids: CASSVAQGANNSPLHF. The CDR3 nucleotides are TGTGCCAGCAGCGTAGCACAGGGGGCAAATAATTCACCCCTCCACTTT.

CDR3 in DNA: TGTGCCAGCAGTTACTCCGCGACAGCAGCCTCCTACGAGCAGTACTTC. It translates to CASSYSATAASYEQYF. This chain links TRBV6-2 or TRBV6-3 with TRBJ2-7; a possible D gene is TRBD1 (5 bases). Germline-derived CDR1 and CDR2 are MNHEY and SVGEGT. Trimming removed 0 bases at V and 0 bases at J, with 12 bases between. CDR3 length equals 16 residues.

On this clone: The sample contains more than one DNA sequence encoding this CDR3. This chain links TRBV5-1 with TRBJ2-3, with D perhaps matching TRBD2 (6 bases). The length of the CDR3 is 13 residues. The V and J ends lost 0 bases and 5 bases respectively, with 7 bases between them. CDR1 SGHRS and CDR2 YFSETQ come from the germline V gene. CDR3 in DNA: TGCGCCAGCAGCTTGGGACTAGAAGATACGCAGTATTTT. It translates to CASSLGLEDTQYF.